The clone carrying this TCR beta chain was observed at least ten times. This sample was taken from a study of T cells in Graves' hyperthyroidism and ophthalmopathy. This CDR3 has 14 residues. Per the germline V gene, CDR1 is LGHDT and CDR2 is YNNKEL (reference sequence). V lost 6 bases and J lost 9, with 18 bases in between. Regions amplified from RNA transcripts were the TCR beta CDR3 regions. The HTBI set primed first-round TCR CDR3 RT-PCR. Using its own MiXCR run on the multiplex PCR reads, TCRdb lists one record per CDR3 protein. Of 300,000 to 500,000 distinct CDR3 sequences detected, about an eighth appear once; the ten largest clones hold around 28%.

The chain links TRBV3-1 to TRBJ1-5; tentatively, D is TRBD1 (6 bases). The sequence was collected from a man over 45 with Graves' ophthalmopathy. Sequencing input: blood. The CDR3 region is CASSRRDKFWPQHF. CDR3 coding DNA: TGTGCCAGCAGTCGCCGGGACAAATTTTGGCCCCAGCATTTT.